This T cell receptor (beta chain) was retrieved from a study of CD8+CD57+ T cells in acquired aplastic anemia. Study-level information: Recorded DNA amounts for sorted CD4+ and CD8+ cells had an average of around 3 ug.

Genomic DNA served as template for TCR beta VDJ and CDR3 profiling. TCRdb processed the reads anew with MiXCR; each CDR3 protein has one entry. The sample lists 450,000 to 550,000 distinct CDR3 sequences; approximately 32% were seen once. This clonotype was observed at least ten times. The antigen is unknown. Notes on the study in general: No significant difference in CD8+ Simpson's diversity was found between patients and controls. Patients shared twenty-nine CD8+ CDR3 sequences with controls.

The CDR3 runs 15 residues. With V trimmed by 3 bases and J by 1 base, 5 bases remained unmatched. Germline loops: CDR1 KGHDR, CDR2 SFDVKD. The authors sequenced patients whose flow cytometry had shown CD8+CD57+ cell expansion. Severe acquired aplastic anemia was diagnosed in all patients. The gene calls are TRBV24-1 and TRBJ2-7, with 7 bases aligning to TRBD1. The sequence came from a human donor with aplastic anemia. The sequenced material came from sorted CD4+, CD8+, or CD8+CD57+ T cells (not recorded which) from PBMCs. CDR3 region: CATSDDHRGSYEQYF. CDR3 bases: TGTGCCACCAGTGATGACCACAGGGGTTCCTACGAGCAGTACTTC.